This T cell receptor (beta chain) was obtained from a study of blood T cell repertoires in COVID-19. Study details: Sites across the United States, Italy and Spain contributed samples from acute and convalescent COVID-19. Sources were T cells, B-cell-depleted T cells, or PBMCs; the material itself was cDNA or gDNA.

The CDR3 sequence is 15 residues long. V was shortened by 2 bases and J by 0 bases, with 5 bases between the two germline ends. The germline gives CDR1 MNHEY, CDR2 SMNVEV (reference sequence). Enrolled during active infection, Seattle patients were then followed longitudinally. In the study's own analysis: Amplification from reference gene primers served as the basis for estimated nucleated cell counts. Only in-frame clones appear in the TCRdb table, and some are missing; sequencing was by immunoSEQ multiplex PCR. V, J and clone size are those of that table, while D and trimming were read from the DNA. The table records 250,000 to 350,000 clones, approximately 90% of them present only once.

Sequences were obtained from peripheral blood. The clonotype comes from a woman aged 25 to 45 with COVID-19, enrolled during active disease. V gene TRBV27 combines with J gene TRBJ2-6; the D is unclear. Here the CDR3 reads CASSLLPSGANVLTF. In DNA, the CDR3 is TGTGCCAGCAGTTTACTTCCCTCTGGGGCCAACGTCCTGACTTTC.